This T cell receptor beta chain was captured by sequencing in a study of TIL therapy for anti-PD-1-resistant metastatic lung cancer. Regarding time point: pre-treatment sample, taken before nivolumab and TIL therapy. Tumor tissue came from excised metastases, mostly pleural nodules or supraclavicular lymph nodes. Adults with stage 4 NSCLC were enrolled in a phase I trial. Sequencing used immunoSEQ v3. Libraries were sequenced to 2 million to 2.5 million read pairs (survey) or roughly 4.5-6 million (deep). Generated by immunoSEQ multiplex PCR, the TCRdb table keeps only in-frame clones and is missing some. The sample holds approximately 87,000 clones, roughly 65% seen once. The clonotype was recovered from a person aged 25 to 80 with non-small cell lung cancer. The input for sequencing was tumor tissue, taken at baseline.

CDR3 DNA: TGTGCCACCAGCAGAGATCGGGTATCTGAAGCTTTCTTT. Protein: CATSRDRVSEAFF. V is TRBV15 and J is TRBJ1-1, with D uncertain. Trimming took 0 bases from V and 6 from J, leaving 8 bases between them. Germline CDR1 reads LNHNV; CDR2 reads YYDKDF (reference sequence). The length of the CDR3 is 13 residues. The full variable domain, with the rest looked up from reference TRBV15 and TRBJ1-1, is DAMVIQNPRYQVTQFGKPVTLSCSQTLNHNVMYWYQQKSSQAPKLLFHYYDKDFNNEADTPDNFQSRRPNTSFCFLDIRSPGLGDTAMYLCATSRDRVSEAFFGQGTRLTVV.